What follows are 9 T cell receptor beta chains derived from one specimen sequenced in a study of a mutant IDH1 vaccine in newly diagnosed glioma. Here immunoSEQ multiplex PCR was the method, and the copy in TCRdb shows in-frame clones only, minus some. The sample shows about 51,000 clones, 78% of them seen only once. Time point meaning: week 5, during vaccination. Doses of 300 ug of mutant IDH1 20-mer peptide were given with topical imiquimod. No antigen has been identified for these receptors. The material sequenced was PBMCs, taken from a glioma patient whose treatment included an IDH1 peptide vaccine. These receptors all come from a man in his forties or fifties with glioma.

V usage is TRBV15 and J usage is TRBJ2-7; 11 positions agree with TRBD1. The V gene end was trimmed by 5 bases and the J gene end by 4 bases; junction bases not matched to a gene: 10. The germline gives CDR1 LNHNV, CDR2 YYDKDF (reference sequence). This CDR3 is 16 amino acids long. CDR3 amino acids: CATSWRTGGGGYEQYF. The CDR3 nucleotides read TGTGCCACCAGCTGGAGGACAGGGGGCGGCGGATACGAGCAGTACTTC.

The rearrangement uses TRBV25-1 and TRBJ2-3; the match to TRBD1 covers 8 bases. J lost 2 bases, V lost 8 bases, and 6 bases had no gene match. The V gene's germline CDR1 is MGHDK and CDR2 SYGVNS. The CDR3 spans 14 residues. DNA of the CDR3: TGTGCCAGCTCCCCGACAGGGGCCACAGATACGCAGTATTTT. Its translation: CASSPTGATDTQYF.

This chain uses TRBV5-1 with TRBJ1-5; D is possibly TRBD1 (5 bases). This CDR3 is built from 15 residues. Trimming took 0 bases from V and 8 from J, leaving 15 bases between them. Germline lookup yields CDR1 SGHRS and CDR2 YFSETQ. The CDR3 nucleotides are TGCGCCAGCAGCTTGGGTGGAGGTCGGGGCGAGCCCCAGCATTTT. Its translation: CASSLGGGRGEPQHF.

The chain links TRBV29-1 to TRBJ2-5; D is undetermined. Germline CDR1 and CDR2: SQVTM and ANQGSEA. Trimming removed 3 bases at V and 0 bases at J, with 8 bases between. CDR3 size: 13 residues. The CDR3 is CSVELRNQETQYF. The CDR3 coding sequence is TGCAGCGTTGAGTTACGGAACCAAGAGACCCAGTACTTC.

CDR3 residues: CASSSGTSGGNEQFF. The CDR3 coding sequence is TGCGCCAGCAGCTCGGGGACTAGCGGTGGGAATGAGCAGTTCTTC. The chain uses TRBV5-1 and TRBJ2-1; 11 positions agree with TRBD2. Trimming took 3 bases from V and 7 from J; bases not matched to a gene: 6. Germline V gene lookup returns CDR1 SGHRS and CDR2 YFSETQ. The CDR3 is made up of 15 amino acids.

V and J are TRBV7-6 and TRBJ1-4; D gene uncertain. V was trimmed by 1 base and J by 3 bases, leaving 6 bases between them. This CDR3 spans 14 amino acids. Per germline, CDR1 SGHVS and CDR2 FNYEAQ. The CDR3 DNA reads as TGTGCCAGCAGCTTAGGTAGCTCTAATGAAAAACTGTTTTTT. The encoded protein is CASSLGSSNEKLFF.

V is TRBV9 and J is TRBJ1-4; 7 bases line up with TRBD1. Trimming cost V 3 bases and J 5 bases; bases outside gene matches: 7. Per germline, CDR1 SGDLS and CDR2 YYNGEE. The CDR3 is 15 amino acids. CDR3 protein: CASSALTGRNEKLFF. In nucleotides, the CDR3 is TGTGCCAGCAGCGCCCTGACAGGGCGGAATGAAAAACTGTTTTTT.

The rearrangement uses TRBV6-5 and TRBJ1-3; no firm D call. The CDR3 loop spans 12 amino acids. The ends were cut back, 7 bases at V and 2 bases at J, with 6 bases in the middle. CDR1 is MNHEY and CDR2 is SVGAGI in the germline V gene. The CDR3: CASTGTGNTIYF. In DNA form, the CDR3 reads TGTGCCAGCACAGGAACTGGAAACACCATATATTTT.

The chain is built from TRBV19 and TRBJ1-2; no clear D gene. The CDR3 extends over 13 amino acids. The V end was cut by 0 bases, the J end by 8 bases, with 10 bases between. Germline assignment: CDR1 LNHDA and CDR2 SQIVND (reference sequence). For the CDR3, the DNA is TGTGCCAGTAGTATAGATCGAGGGAGAGGCTACACCTTC. Translation: CASSIDRGRGYTF. Looking up the rest from reference TRBV19 and TRBJ1-2 gives the full variable domain: DGGITQSPKYLFRKEGQNVTLSCEQNLNHDAMYWYRQDPGQGLRLIYYSQIVNDFQKGDIAEGYSVSREKKESFPLTVTSAQKNPTAFYLCASSIDRGRGYTFGSGTRLTVV.